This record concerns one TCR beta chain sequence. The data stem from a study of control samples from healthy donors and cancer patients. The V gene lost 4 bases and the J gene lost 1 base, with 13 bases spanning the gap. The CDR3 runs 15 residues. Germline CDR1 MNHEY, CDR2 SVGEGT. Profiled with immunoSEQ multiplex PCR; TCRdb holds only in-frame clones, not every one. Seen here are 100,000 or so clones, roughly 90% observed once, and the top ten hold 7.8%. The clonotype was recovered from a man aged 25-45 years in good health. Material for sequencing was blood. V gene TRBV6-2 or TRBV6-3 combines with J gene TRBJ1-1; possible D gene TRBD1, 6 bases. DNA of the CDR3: TGTGCCAGCAGTTCCCCCCAGGGGACGAACACTGAAGCTTTCTTT. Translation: CASSSPQGTNTEAFF.